This TCR beta chain comes out of a study of T cells expressing NK-cell markers. Study context: Sequencing covered eight donors, seven HCMV-seropositive and one seronegative.

TCRdb re-called the 5' RACE reads; one entry per CDR3 protein, DNA not given. In total, the table holds a few hundred thousand distinct CDR3 sequences. The CDR3 has 14 residues. CDR1 LGHDT and CDR2 YNNKEL come from the germline V gene (reference sequence). The clonotype originates from a woman aged 45-60 years in good health. The source material was blood T cells: a sorted CD56 or NKG2C T cell subset, CD4+ or CD8+ T cells, or bulk PBMC T cells (not recorded which). V and J are TRBV3-1 and TRBJ1-6. CDR3 protein: CASTEMADNSPLHF.